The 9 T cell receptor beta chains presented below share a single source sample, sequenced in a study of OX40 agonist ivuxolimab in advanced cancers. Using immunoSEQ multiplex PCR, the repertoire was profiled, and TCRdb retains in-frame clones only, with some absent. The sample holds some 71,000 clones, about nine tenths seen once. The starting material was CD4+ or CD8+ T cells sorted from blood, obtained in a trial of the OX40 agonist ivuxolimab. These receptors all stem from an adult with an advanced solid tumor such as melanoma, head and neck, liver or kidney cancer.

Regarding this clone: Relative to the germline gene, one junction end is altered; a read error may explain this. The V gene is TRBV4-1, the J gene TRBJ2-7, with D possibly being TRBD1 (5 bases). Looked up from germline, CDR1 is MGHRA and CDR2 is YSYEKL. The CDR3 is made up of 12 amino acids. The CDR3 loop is CASSQEKRQGDF. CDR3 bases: TGCGCCAGCAGCCAAGAAAAACGACAAGGGGACTTC.

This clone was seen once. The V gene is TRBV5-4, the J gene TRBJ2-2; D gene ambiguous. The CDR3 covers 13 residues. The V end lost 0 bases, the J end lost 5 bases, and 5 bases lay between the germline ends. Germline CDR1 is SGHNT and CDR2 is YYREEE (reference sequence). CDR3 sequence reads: CASSLGVTGELFF. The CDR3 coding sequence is TGTGCCAGCAGCTTGGGGGTTACCGGGGAGCTGTTTTTT.

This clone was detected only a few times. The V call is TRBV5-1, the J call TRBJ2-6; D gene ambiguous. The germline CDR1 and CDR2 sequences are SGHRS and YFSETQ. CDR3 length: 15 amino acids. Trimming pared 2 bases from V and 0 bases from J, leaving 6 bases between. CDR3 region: CASSFEPSGANVLTF. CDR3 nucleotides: TGCGCCAGCAGCTTTGAACCCTCTGGGGCCAACGTCCTGACTTTC.

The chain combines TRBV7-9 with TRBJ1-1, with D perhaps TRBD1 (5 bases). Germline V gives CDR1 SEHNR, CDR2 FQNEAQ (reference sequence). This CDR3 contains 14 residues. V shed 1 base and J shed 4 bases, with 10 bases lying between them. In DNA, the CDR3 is TGTGCCAGCAGCTTAGGGGGGGTCGGCACTGAAGCTTTCTTT. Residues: CASSLGGVGTEAFF.

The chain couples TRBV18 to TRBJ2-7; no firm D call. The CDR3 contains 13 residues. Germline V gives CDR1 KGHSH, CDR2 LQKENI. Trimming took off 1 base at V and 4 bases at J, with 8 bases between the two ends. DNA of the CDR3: TGTGCCAGCTCACCACTTCTTGGGTACGAGCAGTACTTC. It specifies CASSPLLGYEQYF.

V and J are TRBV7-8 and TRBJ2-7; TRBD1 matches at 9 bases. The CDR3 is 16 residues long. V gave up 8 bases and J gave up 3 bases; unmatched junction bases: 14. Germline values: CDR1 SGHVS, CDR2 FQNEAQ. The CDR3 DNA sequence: TGTGCCAGCGGACCCCTACAGGGGGCGAAGAGCTACGAGCAGTACTTC. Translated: CASGPLQGAKSYEQYF.

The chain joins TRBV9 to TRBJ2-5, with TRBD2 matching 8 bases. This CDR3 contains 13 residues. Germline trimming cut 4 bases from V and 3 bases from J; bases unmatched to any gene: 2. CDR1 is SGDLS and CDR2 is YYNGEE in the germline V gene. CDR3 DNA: TGTGCCAGCAGCCGGACTAGCAAAGAGACCCAGTACTTC. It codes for CASSRTSKETQYF.

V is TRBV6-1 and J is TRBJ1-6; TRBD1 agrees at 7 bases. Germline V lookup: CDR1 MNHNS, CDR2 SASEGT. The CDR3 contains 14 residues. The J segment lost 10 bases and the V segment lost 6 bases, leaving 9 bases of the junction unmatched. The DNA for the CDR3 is TGTGCCAGCAGGGGGACAGTCCTTAGCTCACCCCTCCACTTT. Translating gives CASRGTVLSSPLHF.

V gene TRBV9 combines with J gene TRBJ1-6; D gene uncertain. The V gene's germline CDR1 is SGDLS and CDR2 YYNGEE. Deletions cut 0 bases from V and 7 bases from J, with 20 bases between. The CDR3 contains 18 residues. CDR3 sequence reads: CASSVAAIIGGRNSPLHF. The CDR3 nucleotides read TGTGCCAGCAGCGTAGCGGCCATAATAGGCGGGAGAAATTCACCCCTCCACTTT. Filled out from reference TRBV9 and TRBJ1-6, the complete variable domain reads DSGVTQTPKHLITATGQRVTLRCSPRSGDLSVYWYQQSLDQGLQFLIQYYNGEERAKGNILERFSAQQFPDLHSELNLSSLELGDSALYFCASSVAAIIGGRNSPLHFGNGTRLTVT.